This entry lists 32 T cell receptor beta chains sequenced from one sample in a study of blood T cell repertoires in COVID-19. Clones were read by immunoSEQ multiplex PCR, and TCRdb kept only the in-frame ones, dropping some. The sample holds approximately 160,000 clones, 86% seen once. The specimen sequenced was peripheral blood. These receptors came from a woman in her 70s with acute or convalescent COVID-19.

V and J are TRBV2 and TRBJ2-1; D remains ambiguous. There are 12 residues in the CDR3. V was trimmed by 2 bases and J by 12 bases, leaving 11 bases between them. Germline V gives CDR1 SNHLY, CDR2 FYNNEI. The CDR3 coding sequence is TGTGCCAGCAGTGAAACTGTAGAGCGGCAGTTCTTC. Protein: CASSETVERQFF. The full variable domain, completed using reference TRBV2 and TRBJ2-1, is EPEVTQTPSHQVTQMGQEVILRCVPISNHLYFYWYRQILGQKVEFLVSFYNNEISEKSEIFDDQFSVERPDGSNFTLKIRSTKLEDSAMYFCASSETVERQFFGPGTRLTVL.

The chain is built from TRBV10-3 and TRBJ1-1; D is unclear. Germline V gene lookup returns CDR1 ENHRY and CDR2 SYGVKD. With 2 bases removed from V and 4 bases from J, the gap between germline ends came to 11 bases. CDR3 size: 14 residues. The chain's CDR3 is CAISEHGSGTEAFF. The CDR3 DNA sequence: TGTGCCATCAGTGAGCATGGGAGCGGCACTGAAGCTTTCTTT.

The rearrangement uses TRBV4-1 and TRBJ1-5, with D tentatively TRBD1 (6 bases). The CDR3 has 16 amino acids. V was shortened by 1 base and J by 2 bases, with 12 bases between the two germline ends. CDR1 and CDR2 (germline): MGHRA, YSYEKL. As DNA, the CDR3 is TGCGCCAGCAGCCAAGGGTTCAGGGGAGGCAATCAGCCCCAGCATTTT. Translation: CASSQGFRGGNQPQHF.

The chain uses TRBV9 and TRBJ2-1, with D possibly TRBD2 on 7 matching bases. Trimming took 1 base from V and 9 from J, leaving 14 bases between them. The germline gives CDR1 SGDLS, CDR2 YYNGEE. The length of the CDR3 is 14 residues. In DNA, the CDR3 is TGTGCCAGCAGCGTACGAGGGGGGGCCACTGAGCAGTTCTTC. Residues: CASSVRGGATEQFF. The variable domain in full, with the rest retrieved from reference TRBV9 and TRBJ2-1, is DSGVTQTPKHLITATGQRVTLRCSPRSGDLSVYWYQQSLDQGLQFLIQYYNGEERAKGNILERFSAQQFPDLHSELNLSSLELGDSALYFCASSVRGGATEQFFGPGTRLTVL.

The sample holds one count of this clone. The V and J genes are TRBV24-1 and TRBJ2-3; 8 bases are shared with TRBD2. The length of the CDR3 is 15 residues. V gave up 6 bases and J gave up 6 bases; unmatched junction bases: 10. Germline V gene data show CDR1 as KGHDR and CDR2 as SFDVKD. In nucleotides, the CDR3 is TGTGCCACCAGTCAACCGGGGGGGGCAGCGGATACGCAGTATTTT. Protein sequence: CATSQPGGAADTQYF.

The V gene is TRBV19, the J gene TRBJ1-3; no clear D gene. CDR1 and CDR2 from the germline V gene are LNHDA and SQIVND (reference sequence). The CDR3 is 14 amino acids. V gave up 3 bases and J gave up 0 bases, with 6 bases separating them. The CDR3 DNA reads as TGTGCCAGTAGTATGAGGGCCTCTGGAAACACCATATATTTT. It yields the protein CASSMRASGNTIYF.

The genes are TRBV3-1 (or the pseudogene TRBV3-2) and TRBJ2-6, with D perhaps TRBD2 (6 bases). CDR1 and CDR2 from the germline V gene are LGHDT and YNNKEL (reference sequence). CDR3 size: 16 residues. With 0 bases removed from V and 4 bases from J, the gap between germline ends came to 10 bases. CDR3 residues: CASSQERTTGANVLTF. The CDR3, as DNA: TGTGCCAGCAGCCAAGAACGGACTACCGGGGCCAACGTCCTGACTTTC.

The CDR3 sequence is CASRPPAGGNSPLHF. DNA of the CDR3: TGTGCCAGCAGGCCCCCCGCAGGGGGTAATTCACCCCTCCACTTT. V gene TRBV6-5 combines with J gene TRBJ1-6, with 7 nucleotides matching TRBD1. The CDR3 covers 15 residues. Germline loops: CDR1 MNHEY, CDR2 SVGAGI. J was trimmed by 6 bases and V by 6 bases; bases with no gene match: 8.

The chain links TRBV5-1 to TRBJ1-1; D remains unclear. This CDR3 has 14 amino acids. The germline gives CDR1 SGHRS, CDR2 YFSETQ. Trimming stripped 4 bases from V and 4 bases from J, with 14 bases between. CDR3 protein: CASSPKLAGTEAFF. The CDR3 nucleotides are TGCGCCAGCAGCCCAAAACTCGCGGGCACTGAAGCTTTCTTT.

The chain uses TRBV5-5 and TRBJ2-7, with D possibly matching TRBD1 (5 bases). The CDR3 loop spans 15 amino acids. Trimming took 6 bases from V and 3 from J, leaving 19 bases between them. Germline V gene sequence: CDR1 SGHKS, CDR2 YYEKEE (reference sequence). The CDR3 DNA reads as TGTGCCAGCACCAGGGATGGCTCAGATTACTACGAGCAGTACTTC. Encoded protein: CASTRDGSDYYEQYF.

V usage is TRBV6-5 and J usage is TRBJ2-2, with 9 bases lining up with TRBD2. V shed 5 bases, J shed 6 bases, and the junction held 7 bases outside the gene matches. Germline loops: CDR1 MNHEY, CDR2 SVGAGI. CDR3 length: 15 residues. The CDR3 DNA reads TGTGCCAGCAGTATCTTGCTAGCGGGATCCGGGGAGCTGTTTTTT. Its protein is CASSILLAGSGELFF.

This rearrangement joins TRBV6-2 or TRBV6-3 to TRBJ1-5; maybe TRBD1 (5 bases). Germline V CDR1 and CDR2: MNHEY, SVGEGT. Trimming removed 6 bases at V and 6 bases at J, with 15 bases between. CDR3 length: 14 amino acids. In DNA, the CDR3 is TGTGCCAGCAGCGGACACCGGAGGGGTCAGCCCCAGCATTTT. It encodes CASSGHRRGQPQHF.

The CDR3 protein is CASDGVLYSNQPQHF. The CDR3 bases are TGTGCCAGCGACGGGGTTTTGTATAGCAATCAGCCCCAGCATTTT. The rearrangement joins TRBV28 to TRBJ1-5; D ambiguous. Germline CDR1 is MDHEN and CDR2 is SYDVKM. Trimming took 8 bases from V and 0 from J, leaving 14 bases between them. CDR3 length: 15 residues.

The gene calls are TRBV5-6 and TRBJ1-5, with 9 bases matching TRBD1. The V gene end was trimmed by 4 bases and the J gene end by 7 bases; junction bases not matched to a gene: 6. CDR3 length equals 14 residues. Looked up from germline, CDR1 is SGHDT and CDR2 is YYEEEE. CDR3 region: CASSDGTGRQPQHF. CDR3 nucleotides: TGTGCCAGCAGCGACGGGACAGGGAGGCAGCCCCAGCATTTT.

V gene TRBV18 combines with J gene TRBJ1-1; a weak D match, TRBD1 (6 bases). Per germline, CDR1 KGHSH and CDR2 LQKENI. Between the trimmed V and J ends, which lost 1 base and 8 bases, there was a span of 11 bases. This CDR3 is built from 13 residues. The CDR3 DNA is TGTGCCAGCTCACCACGTCGGACAGAAGAAGCTTTCTTT. This gives the protein CASSPRRTEEAFF.

The chain carries TRBV5-6 and TRBJ1-5; no clear D. Germline V gene sequence: CDR1 SGHDT, CDR2 YYEEEE. The CDR3 has 13 amino acids. The germline V and J ends were trimmed by 1 base and 10 bases, with 12 bases remaining between them. CDR3 nucleotide sequence: TGTGCCAGCAGCTTGTACTCAACCTCCCCCCAGCATTTT. It codes for CASSLYSTSPQHF. The full variable domain, rest sourced from reference TRBV5-6 and TRBJ1-5, is DAGVTQSPTHLIKTRGQQVTLRCSPKSGHDTVSWYQQALGQGPQFIFQYYEEEERQRGNFPDRFSGHQFPNYSSELNVNALLLGDSALYLCASSLYSTSPQHFGDGTRLSIL.

The chain employs TRBV7-9 and TRBJ2-1; TRBD2 matches at 7 bases. The V segment lost 5 bases and the J segment 4 bases; nucleotides outside the gene matches: 11. The germline V gene encodes CDR1 SEHNR and CDR2 FQNEAQ (reference sequence). The CDR3 contains 16 residues. The CDR3 region is CASSPLSGGGYNEQFF. For the CDR3, the DNA is TGTGCCAGCAGCCCCTTGTCGGGAGGAGGATACAATGAGCAGTTCTTC. The full variable domain, its missing parts supplied by reference TRBV7-9 and TRBJ2-1, is DTGVSQNPRHKITKRGQNVTFRCDPISEHNRLYWYRQTLGQGPEFLTYFQNEAQLEKSRLLSDRFSAERPKGSFSTLEIQRTEQGDSAMYLCASSPLSGGGYNEQFFGPGTRLTVL.

The chain is built from TRBV4-2 and TRBJ2-1; 12 bases are shared with TRBD2. Trimming removed 1 base from V and 7 bases from J; junction bases left unmatched: 8. CDR1 and CDR2 from the germline V gene are LGHNA and YNFKEQ. The CDR3 loop spans 17 amino acids. CDR3: CASSQVLTSGSGNEQFF. The CDR3, as DNA: TGTGCCAGCAGCCAAGTGTTGACTAGCGGGAGTGGGAATGAGCAGTTCTTC.

The chain joins TRBV7-9 to TRBJ2-3, with a weak D call TRBD2 (5 bases). This CDR3 has 13 residues. The germline gives CDR1 SEHNR, CDR2 FQNEAQ (reference sequence). The V end was cut by 5 bases, the J end by 5 bases, with 11 bases between. The CDR3 nucleotides read TGTGCCAGCAGCCCGGGATTGGGAGATACGCAGTATTTT. Its translation: CASSPGLGDTQYF.

The rearrangement links TRBV7-2 to TRBJ2-3; 9 nucleotides match TRBD2. From germline, CDR1 is SGHTA and CDR2 FQGNSA. The junction had 9 bases not matched to a gene; V was cut back by 5 bases and J by 0 bases. The CDR3 covers 17 residues. The DNA of the CDR3 is TGTGCCAGCAGCCCGCAGGTTAGCGGGGGAAGCACAGATACGCAGTATTTT. Translating it yields CASSPQVSGGSTDTQYF.

This clone was counted once. The junction shows a germline mismatch at one end, possibly a read error. This chain links TRBV19 with TRBJ1-4; D might be TRBD1 (5 bases). The CDR3 runs to 16 residues. CDR1 LNHDA and CDR2 SQIVND come from the germline V gene (reference sequence). The CDR3 DNA reads as TGTGCGAGTATGTACCAGGGACTAGCAACTAATGAAAAACTGTTTTTT. Translated: CASMYQGLATNEKLFF.

This chain joins TRBV5-1 and TRBJ2-3; possibly TRBD1 for D (6 bases). Trimming pared 4 bases from V and 2 bases from J, leaving 8 bases between. Germline V gives CDR1 SGHRS, CDR2 YFSETQ. The CDR3 spans 13 residues. The DNA of the CDR3 is TGCGCCAGCAGCACAGGGAACACAGATACGCAGTATTTT. The encoded protein is CASSTGNTDTQYF. Based on the CDR3 plus reference TRBV5-1 and TRBJ2-3, the full variable domain is KAGVTQTPRYLIKTRGQQVTLSCSPISGHRSVSWYQQTPGQGLQFLFEYFSETQRNKGNFPGRFSGRQFSNSRSEMNVSTLELGDSALYLCASSTGNTDTQYFGPGTRLTVL.

The V gene is TRBV6-1, the J gene TRBJ1-5, with D hard to call. Per germline, CDR1 MNHNS and CDR2 SASEGT. The CDR3 sequence is 16 residues long. Deletions cut 0 bases from V and 0 bases from J, with 9 bases between. The CDR3 nucleotides read TGTGCCAGCAGTGAAGCCGGCGGCTATAGCAATCAGCCCCAGCATTTT. This sequence encodes CASSEAGGYSNQPQHF.

This clone was counted a single time. The chain employs TRBV2 and TRBJ2-1; 8 bases are a match to TRBD2. Germline V gene sequence: CDR1 SNHLY, CDR2 FYNNEI. Trimming removed 4 bases from V and 7 bases from J; junction bases left unmatched: 6. The CDR3 runs 14 residues. The CDR3, as DNA: TGTGCCAGCAGTGTGCAGCGGGGGTCAAATGAGCAGTTCTTC. This translates into CASSVQRGSNEQFF.

The chain carries TRBV5-5 and TRBJ1-5, with TRBD1 as a possible D gene (6 bases). The V end lost 0 bases, the J end lost 2 bases, and 6 bases lay between the germline ends. Germline lookup yields CDR1 SGHKS and CDR2 YYEKEE (reference sequence). The CDR3 extends over 14 amino acids. The chain's CDR3 is CASSLAGGNQPQHF. Here the CDR3 DNA reads TGTGCCAGCAGCTTGGCAGGGGGCAATCAGCCCCAGCATTTT.

The table lists this clone with a few counts. The chain couples TRBV28 to TRBJ1-5; possible D gene TRBD1, 5 bases. This CDR3 is built from 14 residues. V lost 6 bases, J lost 5 bases, and 14 bases lay in between. Germline V gives CDR1 MDHEN, CDR2 SYDVKM. CDR3 DNA: TGTGCCAGCAGCCGCGCACAGGAGTATCAGCCCCAGCATTTT. Encoded protein: CASSRAQEYQPQHF.

The chain has TRBV9 and TRBJ1-5, with D unresolved. V lost 4 bases, J lost 4 bases, and 15 bases lay in between. The CDR3 spans 15 residues. The germline V gene encodes CDR1 SGDLS and CDR2 YYNGEE. The CDR3 loop is CASSPEGGLNQPQHF. CDR3 nucleotide sequence: TGTGCCAGCAGCCCCGAGGGAGGGTTGAATCAGCCCCAGCATTTT.

The chain carries TRBV11-3 and TRBJ2-1; D is possibly TRBD2 (7 bases). With 5 bases removed from V and 4 bases from J, the gap between germline ends came to 18 bases. This CDR3 spans 16 amino acids. Germline V gives CDR1 SGHNT, CDR2 YENEEA. The CDR3 nucleotides read TGTGCCAGCAGCCCCAGCGGAGGGGGGGCTTACAATGAGCAGTTCTTC. Translation gives CASSPSGGGAYNEQFF.

With regard to this clone: Distinct nucleotide sequences in the sample also encode this CDR3. The V call is TRBV28, the J call TRBJ1-2; D call uncertain. V was trimmed by 3 bases and J by 3 bases, leaving 8 bases between them. CDR1 is MDHEN and CDR2 is SYDVKM in the germline V gene. This CDR3 region has 13 residues. The CDR3 spells CASSLRADYGYTF. In DNA form, the CDR3 reads TGTGCCAGCAGTTTGCGCGCTGACTATGGCTACACCTTC.

This clone was recorded once. The chain links TRBV7-9 to TRBJ2-4; the match to TRBD1 covers 8 bases. Germline lookup yields CDR1 SEHNR and CDR2 FQNEAQ (reference sequence). The trim removed 5 bases at V and 5 bases at J, leaving 11 bases unmatched. The CDR3 sequence is 16 residues long. CDR3 in DNA: TGTGCCAGCAGCCCCTGGACAGGGTACAGCGAAAACATTCAGTACTTC. This sequence encodes CASSPWTGYSENIQYF. Complete variable domain (other parts from reference TRBV7-9 and TRBJ2-4): DTGVSQNPRHKITKRGQNVTFRCDPISEHNRLYWYRQTLGQGPEFLTYFQNEAQLEKSRLLSDRFSAERPKGSFSTLEIQRTEQGDSAMYLCASSPWTGYSENIQYFGAGTRLSVL.

The rearrangement uses TRBV14 and TRBJ2-1; tentatively, D is TRBD2 (5 bases). CDR1 and CDR2 from the germline V gene are SGHDN and FVKESK. Between the trimmed V and J ends, which lost 4 bases and 7 bases, there was a span of 5 bases. The length of the CDR3 is 11 residues. CDR3 coding DNA: TGTGCCAGCAGCCGGAGGAATGAGCAGTTCTTC. Translation gives CASSRRNEQFF.

V usage is TRBV7-9 and J usage is TRBJ1-2, with D uncertain. The V gene's germline CDR1 is SEHNR and CDR2 FQNEAQ (reference sequence). CDR3 size: 15 residues. The V and J ends lost 2 bases and 6 bases respectively, with 16 bases between them. The CDR3 DNA reads as TGTGCCAGCAGCTTACTTGAGGGAAGGGTCGATGGCTACACCTTC. Amino acids: CASSLLEGRVDGYTF.